Listed here are 24 T cell receptor beta chains from one sample, sequenced in a study of T cell changes during pregnancy in multiple sclerosis. Profiled with immunoSEQ multiplex PCR; TCRdb holds only in-frame clones, not every one. The sample records around 97,000 clones, about nine tenths being singletons. The material sequenced was peripheral blood, taken in the second trimester of pregnancy. These receptors all come from a female donor in good health, enrolled as a control in a pregnancy study.

This clone has more than one count but fewer than ten. The chain links TRBV11-2 to TRBJ1-4; 10 positions agree with TRBD1. CDR1 and CDR2 from the germline V gene are SGHAT and FQNNGV. V dropped 3 bases and J dropped 5; count of bases not matched to a gene: 3. The CDR3 is 15 amino acids. CDR3 DNA: TGTGCCAGCAGCTTCGGACAGGGGGGAAATGAAAAACTGTTTTTT. Residues: CASSFGQGGNEKLFF.

This clone was counted a few times. The chain carries TRBV7-7 and TRBJ2-2; a weak D match, TRBD1 (6 bases). Germline loops: CDR1 SSHAT, CDR2 FNYEAQ (reference sequence). This CDR3 spans 13 amino acids. Trimming cost V 5 bases and J 3 bases, with 7 bases left between them. The CDR3 sequence is CASSHRDTGELFF. CDR3 sequence (DNA): TGTGCCAGCAGCCACAGGGACACCGGGGAGCTGTTTTTT.

The rearrangement uses TRBV9 and TRBJ2-7, with 7 nucleotides matching TRBD2. Germline V gene sequence: CDR1 SGDLS, CDR2 YYNGEE. The V segment lost 3 bases and the J segment 2 bases; nucleotides outside the gene matches: 8. The CDR3 spans 15 residues. The CDR3 loop reads CASSAGGFDTYEQYF. The CDR3 DNA follows: TGTGCCAGCAGCGCGGGGGGTTTCGATACCTACGAGCAGTACTTC.

This chain links TRBV6-5 with TRBJ1-2; unclear D gene. Trimming removed 4 bases from V and 8 bases from J, with 11 bases in between. In germline, CDR1 is MNHEY, CDR2 SVGAGI. This CDR3 contains 12 residues. The CDR3 spells CASSSSRRGYTF. Here the CDR3 DNA reads TGTGCCAGCAGTTCTTCCCGTCGGGGCTACACCTTC.

This clone was recorded a few times. This chain connects TRBV4-1 to TRBJ1-1; D may be TRBD1 (5 bases). This CDR3 has 15 amino acids. Trimming left V 1 base short and J 0 bases short, with 9 bases between. The germline gives CDR1 MGHRA, CDR2 YSYEKL. The CDR3 region has the DNA TGCGCCAGCAGCCAAGGCCAGGGTGTGAACACTGAAGCTTTCTTT. Its translation is CASSQGQGVNTEAFF.

This clone turned up a few times. CDR3 amino acids: CASGLQGDREAFF. CDR3 nucleotides: TGTGCCAGCGGATTACAGGGTGATCGTGAAGCTTTCTTT. The V gene is TRBV6-6, the J gene TRBJ1-1; tentative D call: TRBD1 (6 bases). V was clipped by 8 bases and J by 7 bases, with 17 bases between them. This CDR3 has 13 residues. Germline CDR1 is MNHNY and CDR2 is SVGAGI (reference sequence).

The CDR3 region has the DNA TGTGCCAGCAGCCCGACAGGGGGCGGGAGGCAGCCCCAGCATTTT. It is translated as CASSPTGGGRQPQHF. The chain recombines TRBV28 with TRBJ1-5, with TRBD1 matching over 10 bases. Germline trimming cut 6 bases from V and 7 bases from J; bases unmatched to any gene: 9. Germline loops: CDR1 MDHEN, CDR2 SYDVKM. The CDR3 has 15 amino acids. Filled out from reference TRBV28 and TRBJ1-5, the complete variable domain reads DVKVTQSSRYLVKRTGEKVFLECVQDMDHENMFWYRQDPGLGLRLIYFSYDVKMKEKGDIPEGYSVSREKKERFSLILESASTNQTSMYLCASSPTGGGRQPQHFGDGTRLSIL.

This clone was seen once. The rearrangement uses TRBV6-5 and TRBJ2-7; 8 positions agree with TRBD1. The V gene's germline CDR1 is MNHEY and CDR2 SVGAGI. The CDR3 runs to 16 residues. The trim removed 0 bases at V and 4 bases at J, leaving 8 bases unmatched. Here the CDR3 reads CASSYSNQGAYYEQYF. CDR3 DNA: TGTGCCAGCAGTTACTCGAATCAGGGGGCGTATTACGAGCAGTACTTC.

This clone was detected once. This chain links TRBV2 with TRBJ1-1; a weak D match, TRBD1 (6 bases). CDR3 size: 13 residues. V was pared by 3 bases and J by 5 bases, with 10 bases between. Germline CDR1 reads SNHLY; CDR2 reads FYNNEI. CDR3 sequence reads: CASSERGRTEAFF. CDR3 bases: TGTGCCAGCAGTGAGCGGGGGCGGACTGAAGCTTTCTTT.

The count of this clone is one. The chain has TRBV4-1 and TRBJ2-7; TRBD1 might be the D (6 bases). The CDR3 extends over 17 amino acids. V was cut by 1 base and J by 0 bases, with 16 bases left in between. Germline V gene data show CDR1 as MGHRA and CDR2 as YSYEKL. The CDR3 here is CASSQVEDSDNSYEQYF. The DNA of the CDR3 is TGCGCCAGCAGCCAAGTAGAGGACAGTGACAACTCCTACGAGCAGTACTTC.

The chain links TRBV5-1 to TRBJ2-2, with D possibly TRBD1 on 5 matching bases. V lost 4 bases and J lost 6, with 19 bases in between. Germline V lookup: CDR1 SGHRS, CDR2 YFSETQ. This CDR3 is 16 amino acids long. The CDR3 region has the DNA TGCGCCAGCAGCCCGCGGACACACCGGAGTGCCGGGGAGCTGTTTTTT. Protein: CASSPRTHRSAGELFF.

The count of this clone is one. The V and J genes are TRBV6-6 and TRBJ1-1, with 10 bases aligning to TRBD1. CDR1 is MNHNY and CDR2 is SVGAGI in the germline V gene (reference sequence). The CDR3 sequence is 14 residues long. The V gene end was trimmed by 6 bases and the J gene end by 1 base; junction bases not matched to a gene: 2. The CDR3 loop reads CASRWDRGNTEAFF. The CDR3 nucleotides are TGTGCCAGCAGGTGGGACAGGGGGAACACTGAAGCTTTCTTT.

The rearrangement uses TRBV5-1 and TRBJ1-1, with 9 bases lining up with TRBD1. The CDR3 totals 15 residues. Germline values: CDR1 SGHRS, CDR2 YFSETQ. The V gene end was trimmed by 0 bases and the J gene end by 4 bases; junction bases not matched to a gene: 4. CDR3 DNA: TGCGCCAGCAGCTTGGCCGGGACAGGGTTCACTGAAGCTTTCTTT. This codes for CASSLAGTGFTEAFF.

The chain joins TRBV6-1 to TRBJ2-7, with TRBD2 identical over 10 bases. The ends lost 4 bases at V and 4 bases at J; junction bases unmatched: 7. The CDR3 has 15 residues. The germline CDR1 and CDR2 sequences are MNHNS and SASEGT. In nucleotides, the CDR3 is TGTGCCAGCAGTGCGGTAGAGCGGGGGGGATACGAGCAGTACTTC. This encodes CASSAVERGGYEQYF.

This clone was seen a single time. The chain carries TRBV18 and TRBJ2-2; perhaps TRBD2 as D (6 bases). V lost 4 bases, J lost 4 bases, and 13 bases lay in between. The CDR3 is made up of 15 amino acids. Looked up from germline, CDR1 is KGHSH and CDR2 is LQKENI. In DNA form, the CDR3 reads TGTGCCAGCTCACTTGCAGCGGGTGCCACCGGGGAGCTGTTTTTT. It codes for CASSLAAGATGELFF.

The chain recombines TRBV11-3 with TRBJ1-1, with 9 nucleotides matching TRBD1. This CDR3 region has 12 residues. V shed 5 bases, J shed 9 bases, and the junction held 4 bases outside the gene matches. CDR1 is SGHNT, CDR2 YENEEA, per germline. The CDR3 sequence is CASSPGTGKAFF. CDR3 DNA sequence: TGTGCCAGCAGCCCCGGGACAGGGAAAGCTTTCTTT.

This clone was detected once. This sequence joins TRBV6-1 and TRBJ2-1; D is undetermined. The CDR3 consists of 15 residues. Germline V gene data show CDR1 as MNHNS and CDR2 as SASEGT. The V end was cut by 1 base, the J end by 3 bases, with 10 bases between. CDR3 amino acids: CASSEEPLLYNEQFF. For the CDR3, the DNA is TGTGCCAGCAGTGAAGAGCCTCTACTCTACAATGAGCAGTTCTTC.

The chain employs TRBV2 and TRBJ1-6, with D maybe TRBD1 (5 bases). From germline, CDR1 is SNHLY and CDR2 FYNNEI. The CDR3 is made up of 16 amino acids. V was clipped by 4 bases and J by 10 bases, with 20 bases between them. CDR3 sequence reads: CASSATVIPLWSPLHF. CDR3 nucleotide sequence: TGTGCCAGCAGTGCGACAGTGATTCCCTTATGGTCACCCCTCCACTTT.

The chain is built from TRBV19 and TRBJ2-7, with D unresolved. This CDR3 region has 15 residues. Germline V lookup: CDR1 LNHDA, CDR2 SQIVND (reference sequence). V shed 3 bases and J shed 3 bases, with 15 bases lying between them. CDR3 nucleotide sequence: TGTGCCAGTAGTATCGCGCCAGACTCTCTCTACGAGCAGTACTTC. Amino acid sequence: CASSIAPDSLYEQYF.

The rearrangement joins TRBV5-1 to TRBJ2-7; D may be TRBD2 (5 bases). With 5 bases removed from V and 2 bases from J, the gap between germline ends came to 14 bases. The germline gives CDR1 SGHRS, CDR2 YFSETQ. The CDR3 totals 14 residues. As DNA, the CDR3 is TGCGCCAGCAGTGATCCGGGAATTACCTACGAGCAGTACTTC. Translated: CASSDPGITYEQYF.

This rearrangement joins TRBV27 to TRBJ2-7, with 9 bases fitting TRBD2. With 2 bases clipped from V and 0 bases from J, the junction kept 14 bases outside the gene matches. There are 19 residues in the CDR3. The germline V gene encodes CDR1 MNHEY and CDR2 SMNVEV (reference sequence). CDR3 loop: CASSLLGGGASWISYEQYF. CDR3 bases: TGTGCCAGCAGTTTACTGGGCGGGGGGGCTTCTTGGATCTCCTACGAGCAGTACTTC.

The V gene is TRBV19, the J gene TRBJ2-2, with a tentative D call TRBD2 (5 bases). This CDR3 is 15 amino acids long. Germline CDR1 reads LNHDA; CDR2 reads SQIVND (reference sequence). Trimming took 7 bases from V and 1 from J, leaving 13 bases between them. CDR3 DNA: TGTGCCAGTACCCTTATAGCGTTGAACACCGGGGAGCTGTTTTTT. It specifies CASTLIALNTGELFF.

The rearrangement links TRBV28 to TRBJ1-2; D not resolved. The CDR3 is 14 residues long. The V gene lost 2 bases and the J gene lost 3 bases, with 10 bases spanning the gap. The germline gives CDR1 MDHEN, CDR2 SYDVKM. The CDR3 here is CASSLGQAYYGYTF. The CDR3, as DNA: TGTGCCAGCAGTTTAGGTCAGGCATACTATGGCTACACCTTC.

V is TRBV7-2 and J is TRBJ2-1; perhaps TRBD1 as D (6 bases). The CDR3 runs 17 residues. The germline V and J ends were trimmed by 5 bases and 6 bases, with 23 bases remaining between them. The germline V gene has CDR1 SGHTA and CDR2 FQGNSA. CDR3 sequence: CASSLLSLGQIPNEQFF. The DNA for the CDR3 is TGTGCCAGCAGCCTCTTAAGCTTAGGACAGATCCCCAATGAGCAGTTCTTC.